A single sample gave rise to the 18 T cell receptor beta chains below, sequenced in a study of blood T cells in healthy people across ages. Primers used in a second PCR of about 7 to 12 cycles were a sample-barcoded 5' primer and a J-beta primer mix. TCRdb independently ran MiXCR on the 5' RACE reads; one entry per CDR3 protein. The sample has 550,000 to 650,000 distinct CDR3 sequences, over 25% seen once. The sample also formed part of further work on T cells of mothers and their children.

What was sequenced was blood. The receptors come from a boy younger than 10 in good health.

The CDR3 sequence: CASSYEGGRAPEQYF. Here the CDR3 DNA reads TGTGCCAGCAGTTACGAAGGCGGGAGGGCCCCTGAGCAGTACTTC. The V gene is TRBV27, the J gene TRBJ2-7; 9 bases map to TRBD2. This CDR3 comprises 15 residues. V was pared by 4 bases and J by 7 bases, with 11 bases of the junction left unmatched. Germline values: CDR1 MNHEY, CDR2 SMNVEV (reference sequence).

The CDR3 sequence is CASSSTGPSNEKLFF. Written as DNA, the CDR3 is TGTGCCAGCAGCTCTACAGGGCCCTCTAATGAAAAACTGTTTTTT. V is TRBV7-9 and J is TRBJ1-4; possible D gene TRBD1, 6 bases. Germline CDR1 reads SEHNR; CDR2 reads FQNEAQ (reference sequence). Trimming took off 4 bases at V and 3 bases at J, with 12 bases between the two ends. This CDR3 has 15 residues.

The V and J genes are TRBV5-8 and TRBJ2-7; 8 nucleotides match TRBD2. The J segment lost 6 bases and the V segment lost 4 bases, leaving 9 bases of the junction unmatched. This CDR3 is built from 14 residues. Germline CDR1 reads SGHTS; CDR2 reads YDEGEE. The chain's CDR3 is CASSRPGTRGEQYF. The CDR3 nucleotides are TGTGCCAGCAGCCGGCCCGGGACTAGAGGCGAGCAGTACTTC. Supplemented by reference TRBV5-8 and TRBJ2-7, the full variable domain reads EAGVTQSPTHLIKTRGQQATLRCSPISGHTSVYWYQQALGLGLQFLLWYDEGEERNRGNFPPRFSGRQFPNYSSELNVNALELEDSALYLCASSRPGTRGEQYFGPGTRLTVT.

The chain has TRBV5-1 and TRBJ2-5, with 9 nucleotides matching TRBD2. The DNA end is a closer match to TRBJ2-1, so the J assignment may be wrong. The CDR3 has 18 amino acids. CDR1 and CDR2 from the germline V gene are SGHRS and YFSETQ. The CDR3 DNA is TGCGCCAGCAGCTTCCTTGTAGGGAGCGGGGGGCCCCTCGATGAGCAGTTCTTC. This codes for CASSFLVGSGGPLDEQFF.

To note about this clonotype: The junction does not match germline at one end; this may be a read error. The chain employs TRBV29-1 and TRBJ1-1; TRBD1 matches at 8 bases. The CDR3 covers 12 residues. The germline CDR1 and CDR2 sequences are SQVTM and ANQGSEA. CDR3 bases: TGCGGCGTTGAGACAGGGGTTACTGAAGCTTTCTTT. Translation gives CGVETGVTEAFF.

The rearrangement links TRBV29-1 to TRBJ2-5, with 7 bases identical to TRBD1. The J call could be wrong; TRBJ2-7 is a better fit for the DNA end. This CDR3 spans 13 amino acids. Germline loops: CDR1 SQVTM, CDR2 ANQGSEA. CDR3 loop: CSVMAQGPHEQYF. CDR3 DNA: TGCAGCGTTATGGCACAGGGGCCCCACGAGCAGTACTTC.

This clonotype was observed a handful of times. This chain links TRBV3-1 with TRBJ2-5; tentatively, D is TRBD2 (7 bases). The V gene's germline CDR1 is LGHDT and CDR2 YNNKEL (reference sequence). The V end was cut by 3 bases, the J end by 3 bases, with 17 bases between. The CDR3 has 16 amino acids. CDR3 sequence: CASSQGGALTEETQYF. The CDR3 nucleotides are TGTGCCAGCAGCCAGGGGGGGGCACTAACAGAAGAGACCCAGTACTTC.

The chain couples TRBV7-9 to TRBJ2-5; the D is unclear. V shed 1 base and J shed 5 bases, with 11 bases lying between them. The CDR3 runs to 14 residues. Per germline, CDR1 SEHNR and CDR2 FQNEAQ (reference sequence). In DNA form, the CDR3 reads TGTGCCAGCAGCTTAGAGGGAACGAGGGAGACCCAGTACTTC. It specifies CASSLEGTRETQYF.

The chain is built from TRBV29-1 and TRBJ2-5; D may be TRBD1 (5 bases). Germline V CDR1 and CDR2: SQVTM, ANQGSEA. This CDR3 region has 12 residues. Deletions cut 7 bases from V and 5 bases from J, with 14 bases between. The CDR3 reads CSARTLTETQYF. The CDR3 coding sequence is TGCAGCGCTCGGACACTAACGGAGACCCAGTACTTC.

A few counts support this clonotype. The rearrangement links TRBV5-5 to TRBJ1-2; a possible D gene is TRBD1 (5 bases). V was pared by 4 bases and J by 2 bases, with 12 bases between. The CDR3 is 14 residues long. CDR1 is SGHKS and CDR2 is YYEKEE in the germline V gene (reference sequence). CDR3 sequence (DNA): TGTGCCAGCAGCCTAGAGGGGAGGAACTATGGCTACACCTTC. It is translated as CASSLEGRNYGYTF.

This clonotype was detected many times. The chain has TRBV10-3 and TRBJ1-3; 10 bases agree with TRBD1. The CDR3 sequence is 16 residues long. Germline V gene sequence: CDR1 ENHRY, CDR2 SYGVKD. V was pared by 6 bases and J by 0 bases, with 5 bases of the junction left unmatched. CDR3 nucleotides: TGTGCCATCAGGGGACAGGGGCCTTCCTCTGGAAACACCATATATTTT. Protein sequence: CAIRGQGPSSGNTIYF.

The rearrangement joins TRBV14 to TRBJ1-1, with a tentative D call TRBD1 (5 bases). The CDR3 has 15 amino acids. V lost 1 base, J lost 1 base, and 10 bases lay in between. From germline, CDR1 is SGHDN and CDR2 FVKESK. DNA for the CDR3: TGTGCCAGCAGCCAAGTATGGGACCCGAACACTGAAGCTTTCTTT. This codes for CASSQVWDPNTEAFF. The full variable domain, completed using reference TRBV14 and TRBJ1-1, is EAGVTQFPSHSVIEKGQTVTLRCDPISGHDNLYWYRRVMGKEIKFLLHFVKESKQDESGMPNNRFLAERTGGTYSTLKVQPAELEDSGVYFCASSQVWDPNTEAFFGQGTRLTVV.

This clonotype turned up a few times. The chain combines TRBV2 with TRBJ2-5; the match to TRBD2 covers 7 bases. The V gene end was trimmed by 7 bases and the J gene end by 9 bases; junction bases not matched to a gene: 17. The CDR3 consists of 15 residues. Germline CDR1 reads SNHLY; CDR2 reads FYNNEI. CDR3 nucleotides: TGTGCCAGCACTAGAGAGCGGGAAGTAGGCCAGGCCCAGTACTTC. Encoded protein: CASTREREVGQAQYF.

This clonotype was seen more than once but under ten times. V is TRBV7-2 and J is TRBJ2-7; TRBD2 might be the D (6 bases). V lost 8 bases and J lost 6, with 11 bases in between. Germline CDR1 SGHTA, CDR2 FQGNSA. This CDR3 contains 11 residues. CDR3 sequence (DNA): TGTGCCAGCCGCGGGATAGGCGAGCAGTACTTC. Its protein is CASRGIGEQYF.

This clonotype was found once. This chain uses TRBV12-3 or TRBV12-4 with TRBJ1-2, with a tentative D call TRBD1 (5 bases). Trimming shortened V by 3 bases and J by 8 bases, and 13 bases separated the two germline ends. CDR3 length: 13 residues. The chain's CDR3 is CASSLGRVEGYTF. The CDR3 DNA reads TGTGCCAGCAGTTTGGGCAGGGTGGAGGGCTACACCTTC.

The chain combines TRBV10-3 with TRBJ1-6; no definite D call. CDR3 size: 12 residues. Germline values: CDR1 ENHRY, CDR2 SYGVKD. V was pared by 2 bases and J by 9 bases, with 5 bases between. CDR3 sequence: CAISETSSPLHF. The CDR3 DNA follows: TGTGCCATCAGTGAGACCAGTTCACCCCTCCACTTT.

Comments on this clonotype: At one boundary the junction diverges from the germline segment, which might be a read error. V and J are TRBV5-1 and TRBJ2-7; TRBD1 matches 7 bases. Germline-derived CDR1 and CDR2 are SGHRS and YFSETQ. There are 13 residues in the CDR3. CDR3 sequence (DNA): TGCGCCAGCAGCTCGGGACAGTACAATGAGCAGTCCTTC. This gives the protein CASSSGQYNEQSF.

This clonotype was seen a few times. This chain joins TRBV2 and TRBJ1-1; D may be TRBD1 (5 bases). Germline V gene data show CDR1 as SNHLY and CDR2 as FYNNEI. This CDR3 comprises 13 residues. V gave up 5 bases and J gave up 5 bases, with 12 bases separating them. CDR3 in amino acids: CASSRQFQTEAFF. CDR3 DNA: TGTGCCAGCAGTAGACAGTTCCAGACTGAAGCTTTCTTT.